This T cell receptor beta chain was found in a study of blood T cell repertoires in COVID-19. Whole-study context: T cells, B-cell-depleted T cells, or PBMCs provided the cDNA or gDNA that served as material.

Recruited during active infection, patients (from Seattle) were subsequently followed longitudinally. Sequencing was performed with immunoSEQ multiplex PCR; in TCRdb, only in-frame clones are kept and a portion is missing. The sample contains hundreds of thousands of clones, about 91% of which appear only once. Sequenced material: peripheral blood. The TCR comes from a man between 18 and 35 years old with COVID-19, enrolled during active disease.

CDR3 nucleotide sequence: TGTGCCAGCAGCGTAGATAGCGGACTAGCGGGGACTTACGAGCAGTACTTC. It yields the protein CASSVDSGLAGTYEQYF. This sequence joins TRBV9 and TRBJ2-7, with 12 positions matching TRBD2. CDR1 SGDLS and CDR2 YYNGEE come from the germline V gene. CDR3 length: 17 residues. The trim removed 0 bases at V and 4 bases at J, leaving 8 bases unmatched.